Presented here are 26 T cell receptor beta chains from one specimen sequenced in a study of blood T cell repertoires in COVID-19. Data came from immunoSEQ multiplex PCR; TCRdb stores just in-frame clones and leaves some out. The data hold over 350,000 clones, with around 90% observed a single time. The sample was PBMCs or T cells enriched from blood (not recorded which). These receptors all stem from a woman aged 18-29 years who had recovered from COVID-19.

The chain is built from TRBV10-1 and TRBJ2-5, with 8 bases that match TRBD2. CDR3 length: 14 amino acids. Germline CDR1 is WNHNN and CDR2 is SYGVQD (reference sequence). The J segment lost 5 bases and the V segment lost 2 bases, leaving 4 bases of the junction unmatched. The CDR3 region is CASSERLATETQYF. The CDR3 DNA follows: TGCGCCAGCAGTGAGAGACTAGCGACGGAGACCCAGTACTTC.

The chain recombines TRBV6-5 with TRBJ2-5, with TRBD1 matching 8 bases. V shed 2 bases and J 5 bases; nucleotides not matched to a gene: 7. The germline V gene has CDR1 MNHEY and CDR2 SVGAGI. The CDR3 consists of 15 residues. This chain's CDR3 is CASSYRTGHGETQYF. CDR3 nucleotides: TGTGCCAGCAGTTACCGGACAGGGCATGGGGAGACCCAGTACTTC.

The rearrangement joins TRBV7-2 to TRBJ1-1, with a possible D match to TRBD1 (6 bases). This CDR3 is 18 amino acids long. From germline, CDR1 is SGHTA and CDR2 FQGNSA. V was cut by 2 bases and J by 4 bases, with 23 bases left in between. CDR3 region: CASSLWGPAAGLVTEAFF. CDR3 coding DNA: TGTGCCAGCAGCTTATGGGGGCCGGCCGCCGGGCTTGTCACTGAAGCTTTCTTT.

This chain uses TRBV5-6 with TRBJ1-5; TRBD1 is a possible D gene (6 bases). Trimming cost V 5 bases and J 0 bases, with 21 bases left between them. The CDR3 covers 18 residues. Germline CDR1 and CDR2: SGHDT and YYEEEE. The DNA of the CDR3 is TGTGCCAGCAGTGCTTTACTGCCGGGACACCCTAGCAATCAGCCCCAGCATTTT. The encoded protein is CASSALLPGHPSNQPQHF.

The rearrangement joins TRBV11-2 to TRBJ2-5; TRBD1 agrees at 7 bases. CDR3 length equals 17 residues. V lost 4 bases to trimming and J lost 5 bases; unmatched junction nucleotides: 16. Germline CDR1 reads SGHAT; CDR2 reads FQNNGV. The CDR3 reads CASSSGQLREQWETQYF. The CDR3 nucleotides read TGTGCCAGCAGCTCGGGACAGCTCAGGGAGCAGTGGGAGACCCAGTACTTC.

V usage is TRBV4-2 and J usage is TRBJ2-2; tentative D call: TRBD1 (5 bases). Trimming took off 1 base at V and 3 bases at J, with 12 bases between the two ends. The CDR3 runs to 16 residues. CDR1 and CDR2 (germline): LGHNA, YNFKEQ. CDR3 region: CASSQGWGADTGELFF. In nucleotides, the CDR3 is TGTGCCAGCAGCCAAGGTTGGGGCGCCGACACCGGGGAGCTGTTTTTT.

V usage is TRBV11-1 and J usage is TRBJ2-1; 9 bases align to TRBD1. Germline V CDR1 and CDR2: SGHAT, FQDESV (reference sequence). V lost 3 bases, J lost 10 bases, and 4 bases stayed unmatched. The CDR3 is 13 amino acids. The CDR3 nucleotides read TGTGCCAGCAGCTTGGGGGACAGGGAAGAGCAGTTCTTC. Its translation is CASSLGDREEQFF.

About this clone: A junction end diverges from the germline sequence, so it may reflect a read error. As DNA, the CDR3 is TGTGCCAGCACCCTCGGAGGTTTCTCCGTCTTC. This sequence encodes CASTLGGFSVF. The chain joins TRBV12-3 or TRBV12-4 to TRBJ1-2; no reliable D call. The CDR3 extends over 11 amino acids.

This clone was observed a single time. The CDR3 DNA follows: TGCAGCGCTGCCGGGAACCAAGAGACCCAGTACTTC. Encoded protein: CSAAGNQETQYF. The chain recombines TRBV29-1 with TRBJ2-5; TRBD2 might be the D (5 bases). Trimming took off 7 bases at V and 0 bases at J, with 9 bases between the two ends. Germline loops: CDR1 SQVTM, CDR2 ANQGSEA. This CDR3 contains 12 residues.

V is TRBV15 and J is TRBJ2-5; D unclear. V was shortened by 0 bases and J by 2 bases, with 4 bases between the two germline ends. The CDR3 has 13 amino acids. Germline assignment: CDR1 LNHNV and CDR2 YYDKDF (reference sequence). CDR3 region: CATSRDPQETQYF. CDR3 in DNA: TGTGCCACCAGCAGAGACCCACAAGAGACCCAGTACTTC. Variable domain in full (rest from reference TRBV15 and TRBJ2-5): DAMVIQNPRYQVTQFGKPVTLSCSQTLNHNVMYWYQQKSSQAPKLLFHYYDKDFNNEADTPDNFQSRRPNTSFCFLDIRSPGLGDTAMYLCATSRDPQETQYFGPGTRLLVL.

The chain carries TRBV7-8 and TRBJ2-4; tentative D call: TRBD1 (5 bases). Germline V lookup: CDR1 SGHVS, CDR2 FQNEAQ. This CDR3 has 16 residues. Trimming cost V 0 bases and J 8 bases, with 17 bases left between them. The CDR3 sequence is CASSLALLIQGDIQYF. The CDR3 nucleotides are TGTGCCAGCAGCTTAGCGCTTCTGATCCAAGGGGACATTCAGTACTTC. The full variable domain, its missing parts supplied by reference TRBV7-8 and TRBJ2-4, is GAGVSQSPRYKVAKRGQDVALRCDPISGHVSLFWYQQALGQGPEFLTYFQNEAQLDKSGLPSDRFFAERPEGSVSTLKIQRTQQEDSAVYLCASSLALLIQGDIQYFGAGTRLSVL.

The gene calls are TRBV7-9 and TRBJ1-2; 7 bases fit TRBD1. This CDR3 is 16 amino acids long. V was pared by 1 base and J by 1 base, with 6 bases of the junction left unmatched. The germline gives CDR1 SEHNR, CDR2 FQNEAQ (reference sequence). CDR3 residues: CASSLGADRVNYGYTF. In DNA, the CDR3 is TGTGCCAGCAGCTTAGGAGCCGACAGGGTTAACTATGGCTACACCTTC.

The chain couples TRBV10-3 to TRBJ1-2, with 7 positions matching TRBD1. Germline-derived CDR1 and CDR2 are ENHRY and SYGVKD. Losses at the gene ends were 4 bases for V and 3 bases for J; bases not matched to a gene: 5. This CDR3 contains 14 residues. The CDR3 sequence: CAISVTGKDYGYTF. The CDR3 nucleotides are TGTGCCATCAGTGTGACAGGGAAGGACTATGGCTACACCTTC.

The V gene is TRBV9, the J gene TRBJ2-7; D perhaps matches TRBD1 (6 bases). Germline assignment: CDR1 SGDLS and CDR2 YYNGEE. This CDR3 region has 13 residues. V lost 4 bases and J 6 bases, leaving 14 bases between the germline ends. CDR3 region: CASSRGFLLEQYF. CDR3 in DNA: TGTGCCAGCAGCAGGGGGTTCCTACTCGAGCAGTACTTC. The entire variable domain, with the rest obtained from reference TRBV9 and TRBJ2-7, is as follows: DSGVTQTPKHLITATGQRVTLRCSPRSGDLSVYWYQQSLDQGLQFLIQYYNGEERAKGNILERFSAQQFPDLHSELNLSSLELGDSALYFCASSRGFLLEQYFGPGTRLTVT.

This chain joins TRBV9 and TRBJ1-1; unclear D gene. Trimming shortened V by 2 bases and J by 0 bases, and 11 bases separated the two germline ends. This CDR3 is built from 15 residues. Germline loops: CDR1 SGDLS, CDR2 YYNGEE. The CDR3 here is CASSVPAGMNTEAFF. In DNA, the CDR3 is TGTGCCAGCAGCGTCCCCGCGGGAATGAACACTGAAGCTTTCTTT.

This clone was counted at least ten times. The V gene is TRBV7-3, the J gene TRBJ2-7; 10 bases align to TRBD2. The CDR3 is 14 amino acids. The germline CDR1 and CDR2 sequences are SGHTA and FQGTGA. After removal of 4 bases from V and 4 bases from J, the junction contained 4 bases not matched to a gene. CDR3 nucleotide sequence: TGTGCCAGCAGCTCACTAGCGGGGCCTTACGAGCAGTACTTC. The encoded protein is CASSSLAGPYEQYF.

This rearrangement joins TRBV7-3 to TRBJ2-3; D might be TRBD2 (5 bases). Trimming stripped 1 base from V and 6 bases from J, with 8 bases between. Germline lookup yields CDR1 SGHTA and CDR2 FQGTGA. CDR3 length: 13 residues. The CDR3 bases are TGTGCCAGCAGCTTAAACCCGGGGGATACGCAGTATTTT. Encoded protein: CASSLNPGDTQYF. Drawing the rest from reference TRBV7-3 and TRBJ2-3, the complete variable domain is GAGVSQTPSNKVTEKGKYVELRCDPISGHTALYWYRQSLGQGPEFLIYFQGTGAADDSGLPNDRFFAVRPEGSVSTLKIQRTERGDSAVYLCASSLNPGDTQYFGPGTRLTVL.

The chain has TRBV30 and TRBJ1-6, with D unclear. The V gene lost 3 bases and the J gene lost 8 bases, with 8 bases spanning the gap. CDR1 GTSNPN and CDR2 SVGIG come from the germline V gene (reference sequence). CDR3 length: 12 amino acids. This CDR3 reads CAWRDGDSPLHF. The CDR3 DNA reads TGTGCCTGGAGGGACGGGGATTCACCCCTCCACTTT.

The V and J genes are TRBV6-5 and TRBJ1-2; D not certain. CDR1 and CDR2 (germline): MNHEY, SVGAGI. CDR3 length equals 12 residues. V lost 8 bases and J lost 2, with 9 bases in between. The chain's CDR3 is CASGGLNYGYTF. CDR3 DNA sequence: TGTGCCAGCGGCGGACTCAACTATGGCTACACCTTC.

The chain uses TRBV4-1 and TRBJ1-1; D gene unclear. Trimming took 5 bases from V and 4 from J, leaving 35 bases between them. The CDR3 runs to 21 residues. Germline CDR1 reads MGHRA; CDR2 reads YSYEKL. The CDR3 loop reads CASSDPPGSRAAYRAGTEAFF. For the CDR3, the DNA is TGCGCCAGCAGCGATCCACCGGGATCGAGGGCGGCGTACCGGGCGGGCACTGAAGCTTTCTTT.

The CDR3, as DNA: TGCGCCAGCAGCTTGGTTGGGACAGGGGTATACGAGCAGTACTTC. Translated, it gives CASSLVGTGVYEQYF. The chain uses TRBV5-1 and TRBJ2-7; 10 nucleotides line up with TRBD1. CDR3 length equals 15 residues. V gave up 0 bases and J gave up 4 bases; unmatched junction bases: 4. CDR1 and CDR2 from the germline V gene are SGHRS and YFSETQ.

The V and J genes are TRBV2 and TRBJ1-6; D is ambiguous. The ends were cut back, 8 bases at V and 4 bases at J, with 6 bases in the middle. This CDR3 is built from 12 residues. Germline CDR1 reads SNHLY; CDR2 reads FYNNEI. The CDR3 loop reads CASRHYNSPLHF. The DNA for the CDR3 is TGTGCCAGCCGACATTATAATTCACCCCTCCACTTT.

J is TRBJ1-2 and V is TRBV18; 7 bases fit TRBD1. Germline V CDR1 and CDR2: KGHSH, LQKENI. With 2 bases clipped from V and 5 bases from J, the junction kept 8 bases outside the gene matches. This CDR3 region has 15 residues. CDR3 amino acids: CASSPVDRDLYGYTF. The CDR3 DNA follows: TGTGCCAGCTCACCAGTTGACAGGGATCTGTATGGCTACACCTTC. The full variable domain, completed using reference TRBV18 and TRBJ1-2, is NAGVMQNPRHLVRRRGQEARLRCSPMKGHSHVYWYRQLPEEGLKFMVYLQKENIIDESGMPKERFSAEFPKEGPSILRIQQVVRGDSAAYFCASSPVDRDLYGYTFGSGTRLTVV.

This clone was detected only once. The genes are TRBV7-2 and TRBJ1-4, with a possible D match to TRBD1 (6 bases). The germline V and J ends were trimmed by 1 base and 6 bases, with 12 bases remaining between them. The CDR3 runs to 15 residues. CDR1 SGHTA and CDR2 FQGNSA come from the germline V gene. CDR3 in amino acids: CASSLVYRVYEKLFF. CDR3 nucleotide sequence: TGTGCCAGCAGCTTAGTCTACAGGGTATATGAAAAACTGTTTTTT.

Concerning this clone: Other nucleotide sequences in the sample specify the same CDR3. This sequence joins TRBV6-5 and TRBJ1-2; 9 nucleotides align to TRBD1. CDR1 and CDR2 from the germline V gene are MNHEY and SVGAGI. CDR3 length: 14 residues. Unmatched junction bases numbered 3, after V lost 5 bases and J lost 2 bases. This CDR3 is CASSPGTGNYGYTF. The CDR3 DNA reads TGTGCCAGCAGTCCCGGGACAGGGAACTATGGCTACACCTTC.

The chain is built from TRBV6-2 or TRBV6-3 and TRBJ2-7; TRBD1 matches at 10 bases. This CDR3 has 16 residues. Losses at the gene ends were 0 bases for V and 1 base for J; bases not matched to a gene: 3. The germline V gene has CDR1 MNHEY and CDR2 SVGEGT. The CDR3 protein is CASSYSRQGASYEQYF. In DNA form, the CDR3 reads TGTGCCAGCAGTTACTCGAGACAGGGGGCGTCCTACGAGCAGTACTTC.